This T cell receptor beta chain originates from a study of cytomegalovirus exposure and HLA in healthy donors (dated by TCRdb to about 2017). About the study as a whole: In an earlier analysis of fewer than 750 of the donors, about 260 Gb of sequence data and 117 million unique TCR beta sequences from roughly 200 million T cells were reported. An early release that covered more than 550 HLA-typed donors contained approximately 300 gigabases of sequencing data and around 85 million unique TCR sequences. Of the approximately 400 genotyped donors, 65% to 90% were placed in the genetic ancestry cluster associated with self-reported Caucasian donors. The study aimed to test whether signatures of past pathogen exposure could be identified by cataloging public T cell receptors. The T cell repertoires of roughly 660 subjects were profiled by immunosequencing and related to cytomegalovirus serostatus. In addition to the first cohort of roughly 670 subjects, a separate validation cohort of 130 or so different subjects was used. To predict cytomegalovirus infection status, the study combined high-throughput TCR immunosequencing, statistical association of individual TCRs with disease status, and machine learning. To study patterns of TCR occurrence, a later analysis re-analyzed previously published TCR beta repertoires from just over 650 donors and added high-resolution HLA genotyping. In the later analysis, no new phenotypic data were used to find candidate immune exposures; instead, reliance was placed on TCR beta sequences and their occurrence across donors. An earlier analysis of 587 of the donors used high-throughput TCR beta sequencing to judge whether each TCR beta V gene segment behaved as functional or pseudogenic. Donor age, sex, ethnicity and CMV serostatus were compiled together with the repertoire data. In a later genetic analysis, genome-wide SNP genotypes for about 55% of the roughly 700 donors were used, and that subset was treated as a discovery cohort. All discovery cohort repertoires had been generated on a single sequencing platform. Class I and class II HLA loci were covered by the typing at four-digit resolution. Typing coverage varied by locus: roughly 629-640 donors for A, B, C, DRB1 and DQB1; roughly 520 for DQA1; more than 600 for DPA1; around 450 for DPB1. Several DR-DQ haplotypes were treated as single units for association and clustering because of strong linkage in the cohort. Across around 400 genotyped donors of the cohort, an average of roughly 230,000 unique TCR beta nucleotide sequences per donor were sequenced, and 15% to 20% of those sequences were non-productive. General study outcomes and caveats: In both the original and validation cohorts, the classifier was reported to diagnose cytomegalovirus status with high specificity and sensitivity. Immune exposure information for the cohort was limited to CMV serostatus. Only TCR beta chains were sequenced in this cohort, and the absence of alpha or paired-chain data limited detectable features. Correlated functional status among segregating V segments might reflect linkage disequilibrium, but an unknown experimental factor could not be ruled out. In a later genetic analysis, a missense DCLRE1C variant was associated with V-gene and J-gene trimming of TCR beta chains, and the association was replicated in an independent cohort. A further reported finding was that TCR beta sequences accurately predicted the HLA-A and HLA-B alleles for most subjects in the first cohort. An earlier analysis of around 500 of the donors showed that most TCR beta V segments appeared in productive rearrangements either about 87% or about 30% of the time, which broadly matched IMGT annotations. Several of the top co-occurrence clusters appeared to be linked to parvovirus B19, influenza, CMV and Epstein-Barr virus, according to a later analysis. Roughly uniform sequencing depth across donors was assumed in presence/absence analyses, although this assumption may not hold. In vitro tests confirmed that three of the cytomegalovirus-associated TCR beta chains recognize cytomegalovirus antigens. According to a later analysis, most CMV-associated TCR beta chains appeared to be HLA-restricted, and the HLA associations seemed to be driven largely by CMV exposure. Because HLA typing was unavailable for some donors at each locus, only the typed subset was used in association tests. When HLA alleles, especially DR and DQ, strongly co-occurred, attributing TCR associations to individual alleles was difficult. In a later analysis, TCR association rates were found to vary across HLA loci, with the most associated TCRs seen for DRB1 alleles and the fewest for HLA-C alleles. In a later genetic analysis, fewer N-insertions in productive TCRs were reported among donors in an Asian-associated ancestry cluster than the roughly 670-donor mean. The study listed 150 to 200 TCR beta chains as associated with cytomegalovirus. Compared with equally common non-associated chains, HLA-associated TCR beta chains in a later analysis were more clonally expanded and had lower generation probabilities. The authors suggested that the approach could potentially be extended to other disease states and immunological phenotypes. Most TCR sequences were seen in very few donors, while some public TCRs were found in many individuals. Because counts were too low, approximately 18 rarely observed V segments, including chromosome 9 orphons, were excluded from the earlier analysis of 587 of the donors. The sequencing pipeline was judged likely to have produced a cluster of highly shared sequence variants as a technical artifact. At a false discovery rate of 0.05, a later analysis linked some 17,000 TCR beta sequences to specific HLA alleles. The 87-base-pair reads could not distinguish some IMGT-functional V segments, including TRBV6-2 and TRBV6-3, so those segments were excluded.

On this clone itself: No cognate antigen has been identified for it. Base qualities are not provided; no much larger clone lies one nucleotide away.

The cohort was made up of 500 to 850 healthy bone marrow donors. At the time of sampling, all cohort members were nominally healthy, though unrecorded immune exposures were likely present. The donor was CMV seronegative and belonged to the group of 350 to 400 seronegative cohort members. Each donor provided a peripheral blood sample, and peripheral blood mononuclear cells were used for TCR beta sequencing. The Qiagen DNeasy Blood Extraction Kit was used to extract genomic DNA from the blood cell samples. The V end loses 5 bases and the J end loses 3 bases, and a stretch of 14 bases separates them. The germline V gene (reference sequence) specifies SEHNR as CDR1 and FQNEAQ as CDR2. Including the terminal cysteine and phenylalanine, the CDR3 comprises 14 residues. Just the 42-base CDR3 DNA is kept, in frame starting at base 1. Library preparation used the immunoSEQ multiplex PCR assay. For the multiplex PCR, a mixture combining 60 forward primers for TCR Vbeta segments and 13 reverse primers for TCR Jbeta segments was used. The CDR3 region of rearranged TCR beta genes was amplified from genomic DNA with a multiplex PCR assay. The amplified TCR beta libraries were sequenced on the Illumina HiSeq System as 87-base-pair reads. Processing in the source paper ran as follows. Across the 700 or so repertoires, a later analysis counted 80 million or so unique TCR beta chains, about 10 million of which were shared by at least two donors. To remove PCR and sequencing errors, raw reads were error-corrected and collapsed into unique sequences using a nearest-neighbor algorithm that merged closely related sequences. To assign V, D and J gene segments, CDR3 sequences were aligned to IMGT reference sequences. For a sequence to be retained, a match of at least six nucleotides to both a V gene segment and a J gene segment was required. Rearrangements were classified as productive when the CDR3 lacked stop codons and remained in frame with V and J, and all other rearrangements were classified as non-productive. CDR3 was defined according to IMGT convention as the region running from the second conserved V-encoded cysteine to the conserved J-encoded phenylalanine. The earlier analysis of a few hundred of the donors excluded any sequence lacking an unambiguous match to a single V gene segment. An earlier analysis of approximately 590 of the donors classified V segments as functional when productive rearrangements were above 56.7% and as segregating when the standard deviation between donors was above 5%. A statistical classification framework was developed to diagnose cytomegalovirus status using the catalog of TCR beta chain sequences. In a later analysis, TCR nucleotide sequences were compared against IMGT/GENE-DB human TR gene sequences so that V and J genes could be assigned. Using the TCRdist pipeline, a later analysis assigned CDR3 sequences along with most-parsimonious VDJ recombination scenarios. In a later analysis, each TCR beta chain was defined by its CDR3 amino acid sequence together with its V-gene family, and reads lacking a unique V-gene family were excluded. To address suspected cross-contamination and a sequencing artifact, a later analysis removed several hundred highly shared, low-generation-probability nucleotide sequences. A later analysis calculated a clonal expansion index for each public chain from normalized within-repertoire ranks of inferred template counts. In a later analysis, generation probabilities were computed with a VDJ recombination model fitted to out-of-frame rearrangements, and the resulting probabilities were checked against IGoR. Hypergeometric tests were used in a later analysis to score TCR-TCR, TCR-HLA and TCR-CMV co-occurrence, with a repertoire-size bias correction applied to the TCR pairs. In a later analysis, false discovery rates were estimated by permuting HLA or CMV assignments 20 times. In a later analysis, co-occurring TCRs were grouped using DBSCAN, and TCRdist sequence similarity was added for clustering within HLA-allele-positive subsets. Repertoires with fewer than 30,000 or more than 120,000 public chains, plus five repertoires with anomalous nucleotide sharing, were excluded from co-occurrence clustering. This is the immuneACCESS table as TCRdb keeps it, with only in-frame sequences that have V and J called. A part of the clones is gone; compared with another copy, unresolved V genes explain less than half, and the rest is unexplained. V and J calls plus clone size are reproduced from that table; the DNA served to infer D and trimming. The sample table shows around 100,000 clones, and 60% to 70% are seen once. Jointly, the top ten make up roughly 3.5% of the sample.

In this chain, TRBV7-9 is recombined with TRBJ2-7, and possibly TRBD1, on 6 matching bases. This TCR was recovered from a woman aged 45 to 65 in good health and CMV-seronegative. The specimen was PBMCs. DNA sequence: TGTGCCAGCAGCCTCCCGGGACAAAACTACGAGCAGTACTTC. The translation is CASSLPGQNYEQYF.